This T cell receptor (beta chain) was sequenced in a study of T cell responses to AZD1222 COVID-19 vaccine. General study points: Among the donors, most were white British and more were female, and clonal diversity was possibly underestimated.

This table comes from immunoSEQ multiplex PCR, and its TCRdb copy is limited to in-frame clones, with some not included. The data hold fewer than 200,000 clones, with about 90% observed a single time. Remarks on this clone: Its specificity is unknown.

In germline, CDR1 is SNHLY, CDR2 FYNNEI. The V end lost 3 bases, the J end lost 2 bases, and 5 bases lay between the germline ends. The CDR3 runs 14 residues. The genes are TRBV2 and TRBJ2-6, with a weak D call TRBD2 (5 bases). This sample comprised peripheral blood, obtained on day 0 of AZD1222 vaccination. The source of this sequence is an adult in good health. CDR3 protein: CASSDGAGANVLTF. CDR3 DNA: TGTGCCAGCAGTGACGGGGCTGGGGCCAACGTCCTGACTTTC.